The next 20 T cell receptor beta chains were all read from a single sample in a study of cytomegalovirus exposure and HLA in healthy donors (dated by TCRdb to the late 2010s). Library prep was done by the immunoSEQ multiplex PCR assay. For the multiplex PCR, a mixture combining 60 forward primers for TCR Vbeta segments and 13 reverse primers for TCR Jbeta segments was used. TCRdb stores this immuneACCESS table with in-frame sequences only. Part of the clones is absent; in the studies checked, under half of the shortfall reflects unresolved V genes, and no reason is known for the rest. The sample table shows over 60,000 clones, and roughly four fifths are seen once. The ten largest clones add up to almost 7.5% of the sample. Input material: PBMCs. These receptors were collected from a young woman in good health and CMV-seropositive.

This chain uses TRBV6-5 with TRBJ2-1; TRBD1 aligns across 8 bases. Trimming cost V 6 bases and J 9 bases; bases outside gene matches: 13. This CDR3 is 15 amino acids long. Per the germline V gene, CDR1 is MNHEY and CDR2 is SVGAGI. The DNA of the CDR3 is TGTGCCAGCAGGGGGGCAGGGGGCAAGGAGAGTGAGCAGTTCTTC. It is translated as CASRGAGGKESEQFF.

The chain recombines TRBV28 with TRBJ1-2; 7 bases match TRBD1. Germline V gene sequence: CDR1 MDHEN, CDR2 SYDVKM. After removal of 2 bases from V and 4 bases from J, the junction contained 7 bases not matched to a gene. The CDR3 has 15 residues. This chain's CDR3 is CASSLGDSTFYGYTF. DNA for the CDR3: TGTGCCAGCAGTTTAGGGGACAGCACTTTCTATGGCTACACCTTC.

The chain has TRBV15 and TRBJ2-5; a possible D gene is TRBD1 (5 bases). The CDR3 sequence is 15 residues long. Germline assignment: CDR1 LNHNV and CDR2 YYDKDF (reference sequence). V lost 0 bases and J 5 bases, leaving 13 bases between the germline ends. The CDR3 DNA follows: TGTGCCACCAGCAGAGAAGGGGATTCCTGGGAGACCCAGTACTTC. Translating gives CATSREGDSWETQYF.

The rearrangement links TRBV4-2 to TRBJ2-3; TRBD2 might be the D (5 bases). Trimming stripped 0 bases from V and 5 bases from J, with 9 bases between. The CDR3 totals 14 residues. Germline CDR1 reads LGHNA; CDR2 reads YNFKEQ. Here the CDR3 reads CASSQDLGGDTQYF. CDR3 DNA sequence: TGTGCCAGCAGCCAAGACCTAGGAGGAGATACGCAGTATTTT.

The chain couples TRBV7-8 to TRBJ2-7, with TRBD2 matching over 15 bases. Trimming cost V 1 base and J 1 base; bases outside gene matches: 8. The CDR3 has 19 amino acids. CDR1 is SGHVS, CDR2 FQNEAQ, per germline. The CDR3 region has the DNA TGTGCCAGCAGCTTAGACCAGGGACTAGCGGGAGGAGTATCCTACGAGCAGTACTTC. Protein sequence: CASSLDQGLAGGVSYEQYF.

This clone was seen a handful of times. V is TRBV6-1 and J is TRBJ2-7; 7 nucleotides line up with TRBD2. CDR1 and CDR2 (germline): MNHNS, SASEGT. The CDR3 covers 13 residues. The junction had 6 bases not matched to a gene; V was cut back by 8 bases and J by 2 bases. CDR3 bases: TGTGCCAGCGGGCGGGGGACCGCCTACGAGCAGTACTTC. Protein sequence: CASGRGTAYEQYF.

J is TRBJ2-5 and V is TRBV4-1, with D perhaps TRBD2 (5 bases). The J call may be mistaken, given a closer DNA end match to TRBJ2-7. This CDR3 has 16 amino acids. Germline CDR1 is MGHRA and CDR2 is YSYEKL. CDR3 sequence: CASSQDQSGTFYEQYF. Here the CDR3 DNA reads TGCGCCAGCAGCCAAGACCAGAGCGGTACCTTCTACGAGCAGTACTTC.

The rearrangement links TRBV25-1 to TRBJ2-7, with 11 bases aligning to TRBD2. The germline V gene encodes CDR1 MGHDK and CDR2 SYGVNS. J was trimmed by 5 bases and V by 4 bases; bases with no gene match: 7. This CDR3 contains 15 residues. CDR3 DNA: TGTGCCAGCAGTGGTAGCGGGAGGGTTTTGAACGAGCAGTACTTC. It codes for CASSGSGRVLNEQYF.

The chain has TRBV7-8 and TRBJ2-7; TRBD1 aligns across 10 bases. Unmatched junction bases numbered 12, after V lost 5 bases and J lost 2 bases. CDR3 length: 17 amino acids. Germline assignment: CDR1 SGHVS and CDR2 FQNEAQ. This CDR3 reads CASSLGLSGTGAYEQYF. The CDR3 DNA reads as TGTGCCAGCAGCCTAGGATTGTCCGGGACAGGGGCCTACGAGCAGTACTTC.

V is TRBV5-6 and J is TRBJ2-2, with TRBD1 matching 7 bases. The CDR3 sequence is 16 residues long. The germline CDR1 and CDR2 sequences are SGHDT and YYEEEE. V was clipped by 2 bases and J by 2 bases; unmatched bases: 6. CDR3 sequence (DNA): TGTGCCAGCAGCTTCGACGGGACAGCTAACACCGGGGAGCTGTTTTTT. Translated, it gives CASSFDGTANTGELFF.

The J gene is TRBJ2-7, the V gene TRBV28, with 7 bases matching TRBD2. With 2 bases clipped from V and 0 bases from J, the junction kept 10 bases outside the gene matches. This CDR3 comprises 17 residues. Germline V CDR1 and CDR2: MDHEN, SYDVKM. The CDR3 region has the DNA TGTGCCAGCAGTTTAAAGGTCCCTAGCGGTATCTCCTACGAGCAGTACTTC. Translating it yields CASSLKVPSGISYEQYF.

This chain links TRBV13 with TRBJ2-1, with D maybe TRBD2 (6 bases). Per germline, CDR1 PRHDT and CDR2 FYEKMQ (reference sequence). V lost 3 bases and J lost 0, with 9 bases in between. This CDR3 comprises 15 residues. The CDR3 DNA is TGTGCCAGCAGCTTGGGGGACTTCTCCTACAATGAGCAGTTCTTC. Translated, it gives CASSLGDFSYNEQFF.

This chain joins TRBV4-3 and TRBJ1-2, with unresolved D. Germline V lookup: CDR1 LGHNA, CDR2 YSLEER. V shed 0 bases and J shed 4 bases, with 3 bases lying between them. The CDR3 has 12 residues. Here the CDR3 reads CASSQDSYGYTF. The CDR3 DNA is TGCGCCAGCAGCCAAGATAGCTATGGCTACACCTTC.

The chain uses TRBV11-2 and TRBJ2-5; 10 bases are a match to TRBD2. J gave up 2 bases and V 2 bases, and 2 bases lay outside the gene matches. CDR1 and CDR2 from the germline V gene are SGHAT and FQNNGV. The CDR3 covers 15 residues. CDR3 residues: CASSLTSGAQETQYF. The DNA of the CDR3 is TGTGCCAGCAGCTTAACTAGCGGGGCGCAAGAGACCCAGTACTTC.

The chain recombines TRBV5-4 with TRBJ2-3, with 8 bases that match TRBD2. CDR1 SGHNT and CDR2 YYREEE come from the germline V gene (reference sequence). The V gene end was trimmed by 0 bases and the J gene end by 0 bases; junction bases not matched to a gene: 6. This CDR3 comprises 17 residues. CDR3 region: CASSLAGGRTSTDTQYF. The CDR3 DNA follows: TGTGCCAGCAGCTTGGCTGGCGGGAGGACCAGCACAGATACGCAGTATTTT.

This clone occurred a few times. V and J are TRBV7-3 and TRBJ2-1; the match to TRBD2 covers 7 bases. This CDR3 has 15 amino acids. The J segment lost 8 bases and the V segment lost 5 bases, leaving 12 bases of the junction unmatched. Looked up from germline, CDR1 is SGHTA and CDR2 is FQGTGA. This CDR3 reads CASSQLGGRRDEQFF. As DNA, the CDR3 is TGTGCCAGCAGCCAACTGGGGGGGAGGAGGGATGAGCAGTTCTTC.

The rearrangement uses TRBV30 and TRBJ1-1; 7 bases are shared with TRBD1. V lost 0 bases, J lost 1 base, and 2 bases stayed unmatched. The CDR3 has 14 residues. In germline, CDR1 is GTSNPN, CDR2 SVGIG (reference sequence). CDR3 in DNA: TGTGCCTGGAGTGTCGGGACAGCGAACACTGAAGCTTTCTTT. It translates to CAWSVGTANTEAFF. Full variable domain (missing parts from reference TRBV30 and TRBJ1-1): SQTIHQWPATLVQPVGSPLSLECTVEGTSNPNLYWYRQAAGRGLQLLFYSVGIGQISSEVPQNLSASRPQDRQFILSSKKLLLSDSGFYLCAWSVGTANTEAFFGQGTRLTVV.

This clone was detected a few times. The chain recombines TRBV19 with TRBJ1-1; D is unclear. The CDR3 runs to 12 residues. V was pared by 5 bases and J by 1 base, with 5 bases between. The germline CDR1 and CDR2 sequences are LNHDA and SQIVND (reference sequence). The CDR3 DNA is TGTGCCAGTAGTTATCCGAACACTGAAGCTTTCTTT. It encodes CASSYPNTEAFF.

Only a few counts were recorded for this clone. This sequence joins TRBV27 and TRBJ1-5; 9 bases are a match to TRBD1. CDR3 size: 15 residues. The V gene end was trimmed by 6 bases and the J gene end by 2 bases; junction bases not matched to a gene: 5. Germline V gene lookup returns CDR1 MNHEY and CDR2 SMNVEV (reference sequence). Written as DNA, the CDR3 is TGTGCCAGCAGCCCTTGGACAGGGGGCAATCAGCCCCAGCATTTT. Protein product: CASSPWTGGNQPQHF.

CDR3 nucleotides: TGTGCCAGTAGTTCTTTGACTAGCGCGAGCTCCTACAATGAGCAGTTCTTC. It codes for CASSSLTSASSYNEQFF. The V and J genes are TRBV19 and TRBJ2-1, with 8 positions matching TRBD2. The V segment lost 5 bases and the J segment 0 bases; nucleotides outside the gene matches: 9. Germline-derived CDR1 and CDR2 are LNHDA and SQIVND (reference sequence). CDR3 length equals 17 residues.